This is a list of T cell receptor beta chains from one sample in a study of cytomegalovirus exposure and HLA in healthy donors. TCRdb keeps only in-frame clones here, not all; method: immunoSEQ multiplex PCR. The top ten hold more than 8% of the sample, which has approximately 79,000 clones, 74% seen once. Sequencing was done on a sample of PBMCs. These receptors all stem from a man in his forties in good health and CMV-seropositive. The CDR3 runs from the conserved cysteine through the conserved F or W. Fields, in order: V gene, clone size, J gene, D gene, CDR3 protein, CDR3 DNA. A D gene is named only where the DNA matches it firmly. Size is omitted from some rows. Given values are once, few, many or a class for expanded clones.

V: TRBV7-8
size: -
J: TRBJ2-1
D: TRBD1
CDR3: CASSSTGYEQFF
DNA: TGTGCCAGCAGCTCGACAGGGTATGAGCAGTTCTTC

V: TRBV6-1
size: -
J: TRBJ2-2
D: -
CDR3: CASSAELLNTGELFF
DNA: TGTGCCAGCAGTGCGGAGCTCCTGAACACCGGGGAGCTGTTTTTT

V: TRBV27
size: -
J: TRBJ2-7
D: -
CDR3: CASSLRGAYEQYF
DNA: TGTGCCAGCAGTTTAAGGGGCGCCTACGAGCAGTACTTC

V: TRBV2
size: -
J: TRBJ2-7
D: -
CDR3: CASSAQGGGAKDEQYF
DNA: TGTGCCAGCAGTGCCCAAGGGGGGGGAGCCAAGGACGAGCAGTACTTC

V: TRBV10-3
size: few
J: TRBJ2-5
D: -
CDR3: CAISEAGGAQETQYF
DNA: TGTGCCATCAGTGAGGCAGGTGGGGCTCAAGAGACCCAGTACTTC

V: TRBV7-6
size: -
J: TRBJ1-3
D: -
CDR3: CASSFGRRGTGNTIYF
DNA: TGTGCCAGCAGCTTTGGCCGGAGGGGTACTGGAAACACCATATATTTT

V: TRBV6-5
size: -
J: TRBJ1-2
D: TRBD1
CDR3: CASSYSDRDGYTF
DNA: TGTGCCAGCAGTTACTCGGACAGGGATGGCTACACCTTC

V: TRBV7-2
size: -
J: TRBJ1-3
D: TRBD1
CDR3: CASSLDRGSGNTIYF
DNA: TGTGCCAGCAGCTTGGACAGGGGATCTGGAAACACCATATATTTT

V: TRBV27
size: few
J: TRBJ1-1
D: -
CDR3: CASRPTLNTEAFF
DNA: TGTGCCAGCAGACCGACTCTGAACACTGAAGCTTTCTTT

V: TRBV4-1
size: -
J: TRBJ2-1
D: TRBD2
CDR3: CASSHNSGGALSYNEQFF
DNA: TGCGCCAGCAGCCATAATAGCGGGGGGGCCTTATCCTACAATGAGCAGTTCTTC

V: TRBV7-9
size: -
J: TRBJ1-1
D: TRBD1
CDR3: CASSRRDRVTEAFF
DNA: TGTGCCAGCAGCCGCCGGGACAGGGTCACTGAAGCTTTCTTT

V: TRBV4-1
size: -
J: TRBJ2-3
D: -
CDR3: CASSQDRGSTDTQYF
DNA: TGCGCCAGCAGCCAAGACAGGGGAAGCACAGATACGCAGTATTTT

V: TRBV28
size: -
J: TRBJ1-3
D: TRBD1
CDR3: CASRPGGLSGNTIYF
DNA: TGTGCCAGCAGGCCAGGGGGCCTCTCTGGAAACACCATATATTTT

V: TRBV19
size: -
J: TRBJ1-1
D: TRBD1
CDR3: CASSLLGQGANTEAFF
DNA: TGTGCCAGTAGTTTACTTGGGCAGGGGGCTAACACTGAAGCTTTCTTT

V: TRBV30
size: few
J: TRBJ1-1
D: TRBD1
CDR3: CACSPGQLVWTTEAFF
DNA: TGTGCCTGCTCCCCGGGACAGCTAGTTTGGACCACTGAAGCTTTCTTT

V: TRBV7-2
size: -
J: TRBJ2-3
D: -
CDR3: CASSTRRGTQYF
DNA: TGTGCCAGCAGCACCCGCAGGGGTACGCAGTATTTT

V: TRBV27
size: -
J: TRBJ1-2
D: -
CDR3: CASTHRADSNYGYTF
DNA: TGTGCCAGCACACACAGAGCGGACTCTAACTATGGCTACACCTTC

V: TRBV30
size: -
J: TRBJ1-6
D: TRBD1
CDR3: CAWGQGNNSPLHF
DNA: TGTGCCTGGGGACAGGGCAATAATTCACCCCTCCACTTT

V: TRBV4-1
size: -
J: TRBJ2-1
D: TRBD2
CDR3: CASSPTSGTYNEQFF
DNA: TGCGCCAGCAGCCCGACTAGCGGGACCTACAATGAGCAGTTCTTC